The TCR beta chain under discussion was sequenced for a study of T cell responses to AZD1222 COVID-19 vaccine. This clone came up once. Data came from immunoSEQ multiplex PCR; TCRdb stores just in-frame clones and leaves some out. The table includes 140,000 to 150,000 clones, around 93% detected once. The junction had 4 bases not matched to a gene; V was cut back by 5 bases and J by 2 bases. CDR3 length: 15 amino acids. Germline V gene data show CDR1 as SGHTA and CDR2 as FQGNSA. This specimen was peripheral blood, taken on day 0 of AZD1222 vaccination. V gene TRBV7-2 combines with J gene TRBJ2-1, with 9 bases identical to TRBD1. This TCR was recovered from an adult in good health. CDR3 residues: CASSVDRGPYNEQFF. The CDR3 DNA reads TGTGCCAGCAGCGTGGACAGGGGTCCCTACAATGAGCAGTTCTTC.